The 15 T cell receptor beta chains reported below all come from one sample, sequenced in a study of shared clonotypes between healthy human individuals. The protocol was immunoSEQ multiplex PCR, while the TCRdb copy is restricted to in-frame clones and leaves out a portion. The data contain roughly 570,000 clones, roughly 98% of them singletons. CD45RO negativity and positive selection for CCR7 defined naive CD8 cells, a population that excluded terminally differentiated effector memory CD45RA+ cells. The sequenced sample was naive CD8+ T cells sorted from blood. The receptors originated from a man aged 25 to 40 in good health.

The CDR3 reads CASREEQSGISPDTQYF. The CDR3 DNA is TGTGCCAGCAGGGAAGAACAGAGCGGGATTTCCCCAGATACGCAGTATTTT. V and J are TRBV6-4 and TRBJ2-3; 7 bases are shared with TRBD2. The ends lost 6 bases at V and 4 bases at J; junction bases unmatched: 16. The CDR3 covers 17 residues. Germline CDR1 is MRHNA and CDR2 is SNTAGT.

The gene calls are TRBV4-1 and TRBJ2-7, with D perhaps TRBD2 (5 bases). V was cut by 0 bases and J by 0 bases, with 9 bases left in between. This CDR3 region has 15 residues. Germline loops: CDR1 MGHRA, CDR2 YSYEKL. The CDR3 protein is CASSQEGLASYEQYF. For the CDR3, the DNA is TGCGCCAGCAGCCAAGAAGGGCTAGCCTCCTACGAGCAGTACTTC.

The genes are TRBV29-1 and TRBJ1-1, with D tentatively TRBD1 (5 bases). Looked up from germline, CDR1 is SQVTM and CDR2 is ANQGSEA. The CDR3 is 14 residues long. V lost 0 bases and J lost 3, with 11 bases in between. The CDR3 spells CSVEDRGLDTEAFF. CDR3 DNA: TGCAGCGTTGAAGATCGGGGGTTGGACACTGAAGCTTTCTTT.

The CDR3 sequence is CASSFTGGAEQFF. In nucleotides, the CDR3 is TGTGCCAGCAGCTTTACAGGGGGCGCGGAGCAGTTCTTC. The V call is TRBV7-2, the J call TRBJ2-1, with TRBD1 matching 9 bases. V was clipped by 3 bases and J by 10 bases; unmatched bases: 4. The germline CDR1 and CDR2 sequences are SGHTA and FQGNSA. The CDR3 covers 13 residues.

The sample holds one count of this clone. This rearrangement joins TRBV9 to TRBJ2-5; a possible D gene is TRBD2 (6 bases). The germline CDR1 and CDR2 sequences are SGDLS and YYNGEE. The germline V and J ends were trimmed by 0 bases and 1 base, with 13 bases remaining between them. The CDR3 loop spans 16 amino acids. CDR3 loop: CASSVDWRDRQETQYF. The CDR3 DNA reads TGTGCCAGCAGCGTAGATTGGCGGGACCGCCAAGAGACCCAGTACTTC.

The CDR3 DNA sequence: TGTGCCAGCAGCTCAAGACTAGCGGAAATTTACGAGCAGTACTTC. It yields the protein CASSSRLAEIYEQYF. The chain recombines TRBV7-9 with TRBJ2-7; TRBD2 matches at 9 bases. The CDR3 sequence is 15 residues long. V dropped 4 bases and J dropped 4; count of bases not matched to a gene: 8. Germline assignment: CDR1 SEHNR and CDR2 FQNEAQ (reference sequence). Looking up the rest from reference TRBV7-9 and TRBJ2-7 gives the full variable domain: DTGVSQNPRHKITKRGQNVTFRCDPISEHNRLYWYRQTLGQGPEFLTYFQNEAQLEKSRLLSDRFSAERPKGSFSTLEIQRTEQGDSAMYLCASSSRLAEIYEQYFGPGTRLTVT.

The genes are TRBV7-7 and TRBJ2-5, with D uncertain. Trimming left V 2 bases short and J 5 bases short, with 15 bases between. Germline V gene lookup returns CDR1 SSHAT and CDR2 FNYEAQ (reference sequence). This CDR3 region has 15 residues. CDR3 coding DNA: TGTGCCAGCAGCTTATCCCCGGGTCCGCTGGAGACCCAGTACTTC. Protein: CASSLSPGPLETQYF.

The rearrangement joins TRBV5-1 to TRBJ1-2; 7 nucleotides align to TRBD1. J lost 6 bases, V lost 1 base, and 12 bases had no gene match. The V gene's germline CDR1 is SGHRS and CDR2 YFSETQ. The CDR3 contains 16 residues. CDR3 residues: CASSLPTGQTGHGYTF. The CDR3, as DNA: TGCGCCAGCAGCTTGCCCACGGGACAGACAGGTCATGGCTACACCTTC.

The V gene is TRBV7-8, the J gene TRBJ2-1, with D perhaps matching TRBD1 or TRBD2 (6 bases each). Trimming stripped 4 bases from V and 4 bases from J, with 17 bases between. This CDR3 has 16 amino acids. Germline loops: CDR1 SGHVS, CDR2 FQNEAQ. In DNA, the CDR3 is TGTGCCAGCAGCTCCGTCACGGGGGCCCCGTACAATGAGCAGTTCTTC. Translating gives CASSSVTGAPYNEQFF.

The chain carries TRBV6-1 and TRBJ2-7, with a possible D match to TRBD1 (5 bases). The CDR3 has 15 amino acids. Germline V gene data show CDR1 as MNHNS and CDR2 as SASEGT. The V and J ends lost 3 bases and 0 bases respectively, with 12 bases between them. The CDR3 region is CASSDSTESSYEQYF. The CDR3 region has the DNA TGTGCCAGCAGTGACTCGACAGAGAGCTCCTACGAGCAGTACTTC.

V is TRBV13 and J is TRBJ2-1; possibly TRBD1 for D (5 bases). Germline loops: CDR1 PRHDT, CDR2 FYEKMQ (reference sequence). The V and J ends lost 11 bases and 10 bases respectively, with 24 bases between them. The CDR3 is 14 amino acids. In DNA, the CDR3 is TGTGCCCTCCCTGGGGCTTCCTTGCCCCGGGAGCAGTTCTTC. Its protein product is CALPGASLPREQFF.

The chain combines TRBV5-6 with TRBJ2-3, with 9 bases matching TRBD2. Germline loops: CDR1 SGHDT, CDR2 YYEEEE. V shed 4 bases, J shed 6 bases, and the junction held 9 bases outside the gene matches. The length of the CDR3 is 15 residues. CDR3 loop: CASSRPGLAADTQYF. Written as DNA, the CDR3 is TGTGCCAGCAGCCGTCCGGGACTAGCAGCCGATACGCAGTATTTT.

Comments on this clone: Other DNA sequences in the same sample also yield this CDR3. The V gene is TRBV28, the J gene TRBJ2-7; D possibly corresponds to TRBD1 (6 bases). Germline V gives CDR1 MDHEN, CDR2 SYDVKM. CDR3 length equals 12 residues. Trimming removed 3 bases at V and 7 bases at J, with 10 bases between. The CDR3 sequence is CASSFIGGEQYF. The CDR3 DNA sequence: TGTGCCAGCAGTTTCATAGGGGGAGAGCAGTACTTC.

V usage is TRBV29-1 and J usage is TRBJ2-3, with no clear D. Germline values: CDR1 SQVTM, CDR2 ANQGSEA. The CDR3 sequence is 10 residues long. V was pared by 2 bases and J by 8 bases, with 5 bases between. The CDR3 reads CSVEWGTQYF. DNA of the CDR3: TGCAGCGTTGAATGGGGTACGCAGTATTTT.

The V and J genes are TRBV18 and TRBJ2-6, with D possibly being TRBD2 (6 bases). This CDR3 spans 17 amino acids. Trimming removed 0 bases at V and 4 bases at J, with 13 bases between. CDR1 and CDR2 (germline): KGHSH, LQKENI. CDR3 nucleotides: TGTGCCAGCTCACCACCTCCCGGGACTGTGGGGGCCAACGTCCTGACTTTC. Protein sequence: CASSPPPGTVGANVLTF.